This TCR beta chain originates from a study of T cells in localized non-small cell lung cancer. General study findings and limits: Sequencing was restricted to one tumor region; therefore, heterogeneity remains possible. Higher blood T cell density tracked longer overall survival. Adjacent uninvolved lung had the highest clonality, suggesting focused antigen responses. Of the top 100 tumor clones, median approximately 50 were in adjacent lung, 25 to 30 among its top 100.

To note about this clone: The antigen is unknown.

Data came from immunoSEQ multiplex PCR; TCRdb stores just in-frame clones and leaves some out. The sample has more than 20,000 clones; roughly four fifths are singletons. The CDR3 is 12 amino acids. The V end lost 4 bases, the J end lost 9 bases, and 11 bases lay between the germline ends. Germline V gene lookup returns CDR1 SGHRS and CDR2 YFSETQ. Here the sequenced sample was PBMCs, taken before any cancer treatment. The rearrangement uses TRBV5-1 and TRBJ1-3; perhaps TRBD1 as D (5 bases). This clonotype originated in a man between 40 and 70 years old with stage II lung adenocarcinoma. The CDR3 region has the DNA TGCGCCAGCAGCATCGACAGTAGCACCATATATTTT. It is translated as CASSIDSSTIYF.